The TCR beta chain described here comes from a study of OX40 agonist ivuxolimab in advanced cancers. Describing the broader study: The costimulatory receptor OX40 (CD134) was targeted by ivuxolimab, a fully human IgG2 agonistic monoclonal antibody. Intravenous ivuxolimab was administered to patients every 2 weeks at six dose levels: 0.01, 0.1, 0.3, 1.5, 3 and 10 mg/kg. Of the 50 to 55 dose-escalation patients, hepatocellular carcinoma was present in around 20, melanoma in roughly 15, renal cell carcinoma in 9 and head and neck cancer in 9. In the dose-escalation cohort, approximately 80% of patients were male, and the mean age was around 60 years with a range of about 20 to 80. Patients were allowed to have had prior anti-PD-1, anti-PD-L1 or anti-CTLA-4 therapy, and approximately 40% of the dose-escalation patients had been treated with checkpoint inhibitors. Partial responses occurred in three dose-escalation patients: two with cutaneous melanoma and one with hepatocellular carcinoma. The purpose of peripheral TCRbeta sequencing was to test whether ivuxolimab changed TCR sequence diversity and led to clonal T-cell expansion. The paper describes the monotherapy dose-escalation part (N of about 54 patients) of the phase I trial of ivuxolimab. The research as a whole found: At doses from 0.1 to 3.0 mg/kg, clonal expansion was seen in both CD4+ and CD8+ blood T cells between baseline and week 6. After ivuxolimab, more expanded clones were found on average in CD8+ T cells than in CD4+ T cells. The antigen specificity of the peripheral T cells that underwent clonal expansion was not determined. Low levels of normalized T-cell clonal expansion were also seen in some patients who did not respond. In partial responders in the 0.1-3.0 mg/kg groups, normalized peripheral clonal expansion was found to be among the lowest, especially among CD8+ T cells.

For sequencing of the TCRbeta CDR3 region, genomic DNA was extracted from the sorted cells. TCRbeta CDR3 regions were sequenced using the immunoSEQ Assay. TCRdb mirrors the immuneACCESS table, restricted to in-frame sequences. Some clones are absent from its copies; in checked studies, under half trace to an unresolved V gene, and the reason for the others is unknown. The table for this sample lists 95,000 to 150,000 clones; just under 95% of them were counted only once. More than 0.15% of the sample lies in the top ten. The trial excluded patients who had a history of autoimmune disease or were on systemic immunosuppression. In every dose cohort, peripheral blood was drawn for TCR sequencing at baseline, cycle 4 day 1, and cycle 7 day 1. The samples were drawn from a first-in-human, open-label, multicenter phase I dose-escalation trial of ivuxolimab. Adults with locally advanced or metastatic head and neck squamous cell, hepatocellular, melanoma or renal cell carcinoma were enrolled in the trial. Before TCR sequencing, CD4+ and CD8+ T cells were separately sorted from peripheral blood.

A remark on this clone: Which antigen it targets is not known. Nothing much larger sits one base from this clone, and base qualities are not available.

The CDR3 starts with the cysteine, ends with the phenylalanine, and has 15 residues. Kept here is only the CDR3 DNA, which spans 45 bases and is read in frame from base 1. From the germline V gene, CDR1 is SGDLS and CDR2 is YYNGEE. The V end loses 4 bases and the J end loses 3 bases, and a stretch of 17 bases separates them. Sequences were derived from CD4+ or CD8+ T cells sorted from blood, sampled in a trial of the OX40 agonist ivuxolimab. The source of this sequence is an adult with an advanced solid tumor such as melanoma, head and neck, liver or kidney cancer. The V and J segments used are TRBV9 and TRBJ2-7; the D gene may be TRBD1 or TRBD2, since each aligns over 6 bases. Read as DNA, the sequence is TGTGCCAGCAGCTCCAGAGGGGGGTCGGTCTACGAGCAGTACTTC. Its protein product is CASSSRGGSVYEQYF.